Listed below are T cell receptor beta chains from one sample, sequenced in a study of molecular identifiers for immune sequencing clone quantification. TCRdb re-called the PCR reads through MiXCR, storing one row per CDR3 protein. The repertoire holds 600,000 to 650,000 distinct CDR3 sequences, with roughly 21% as singletons. Sample: naive CD8+ T cells from blood, with Jurkat cell RNA spiked in. These receptors all stem from a human donor in good health. Some libraries in this study had Jurkat cell RNA spiked in. The CDR3 runs from the conserved cysteine through the conserved F or W. A D gene is named only where the DNA matches it firmly. Expanded clones are given a class, and other clones once, few, many or no size at all.

cdr3_aa cdr3_nt clone_size j_call v_call d_call
CASSHLGGDTDTQYF TGTGCCAGCAGCCACTTGGGAGGGGACACAGATACGCAGTATTTT few TRBJ2-3 TRBV7-9 TRBD2
CAWSSGQGRNQPQHF TGTGCCTGGAGTTCGGGACAGGGGAGGAATCAGCCCCAGCATTTT NA TRBJ1-5 TRBV30 TRBD1
CASSPGTYEQYF TGTGCCAGCAGCCCCGGGACCTACGAGCAGTACTTC many TRBJ2-7 TRBV3-1 NA
CASSLGDSNTDTQYF TGCGCCAGCAGCCTAGGGGACTCAAACACAGATACGCAGTATTTT many TRBJ2-3 TRBV5-1 NA
CASSQDWQGSTEAFF TGCGCCAGCAGCCAAGATTGGCAGGGATCCACTGAAGCTTTCTTT many TRBJ1-1 TRBV4-3 NA
CASSPARERRPKAKNIQYF TGTGCCAGCAGCCCAGCCCGAGAACGGCGGCCCAAGGCCAAAAACATTCAGTACTTC NA TRBJ2-4 TRBV7-7 NA
CSVDKGSSYEQYF TGCAGCGTTGACAAGGGGAGCTCCTACGAGCAGTACTTC few TRBJ2-7 TRBV29-1 NA
CASSSLTSGGNEQFF TGTGCCAGCAGTTCACTAACTAGCGGGGGGAATGAGCAGTTCTTC many TRBJ2-1 TRBV7-8 TRBD2
CASSYSRSTGELFF TGTGCCAGCAGTTACTCGCGTTCCACCGGGGAGCTGTTTTTT few TRBJ2-2 TRBV6-2/TRBV6-3 NA
CASSLSGTSAYEQYF TGTGCCAGCAGTTTATCCGGGACTAGCGCTTACGAGCAGTACTTC few TRBJ2-7 TRBV27 TRBD2
CASSRPGVEGYTF TGTGCCAGCTCCAGACCCGGGGTTGAAGGCTACACCTTC many TRBJ1-2 TRBV28 NA
CSVEGTDTQYF TGCAGCGTTGAGGGCACAGATACGCAGTATTTT many TRBJ2-3 TRBV29-1 NA
CASSLSGSGAYEQYF TGTGCCAGCAGTTTATCGGGTAGCGGGGCCTACGAGCAGTACTTC NA TRBJ2-7 TRBV27 TRBD2
CASSISGGGSYEQYF TGTGCCAGTAGTATTTCAGGGGGTGGTAGCTACGAGCAGTACTTC NA TRBJ2-7 TRBV19 TRBD1
CAGSYSDYNEQFF TGTGCCGGCAGCTACTCGGACTACAATGAGCAGTTCTTC NA TRBJ2-1 TRBV11-2 NA
CSARDQQGKDTQYF TGCAGTGCTAGAGATCAACAGGGTAAAGATACGCAGTATTTT many TRBJ2-3 TRBV20-1 NA
CATIRGGRPSTDTQYF TGTGCCACCATCCGGGGCGGGAGGCCTAGCACAGATACGCAGTATTTT many TRBJ2-3 TRBV7-8 TRBD2
CASSLGGKAGHEQFF TGTGCCAGCAGTTTAGGGGGGAAAGCGGGCCATGAGCAGTTCTTC few TRBJ2-1 TRBV28 NA
CASSYRTGVNTGELFF TGTGCCAGCAGCTACAGGACAGGGGTGAACACCGGGGAGCTGTTTTTT many TRBJ2-2 TRBV5-6 TRBD1
CASSLTSGEAFF TGTGCCAGCAGCTTGACTTCCGGTGAAGCTTTCTTT few TRBJ1-1 TRBV5-4 NA